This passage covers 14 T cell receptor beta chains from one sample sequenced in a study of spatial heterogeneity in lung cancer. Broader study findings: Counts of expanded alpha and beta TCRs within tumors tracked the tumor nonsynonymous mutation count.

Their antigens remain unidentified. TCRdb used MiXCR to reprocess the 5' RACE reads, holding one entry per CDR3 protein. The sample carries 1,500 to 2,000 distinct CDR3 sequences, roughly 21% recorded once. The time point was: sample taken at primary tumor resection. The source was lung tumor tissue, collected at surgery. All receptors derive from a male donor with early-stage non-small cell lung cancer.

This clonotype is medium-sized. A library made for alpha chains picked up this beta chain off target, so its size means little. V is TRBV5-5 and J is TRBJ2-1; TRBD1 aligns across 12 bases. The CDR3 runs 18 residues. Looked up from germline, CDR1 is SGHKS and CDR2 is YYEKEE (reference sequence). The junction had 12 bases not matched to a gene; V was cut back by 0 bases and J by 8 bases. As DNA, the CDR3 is TGTGCCAGCAGCTTGGCCGGGGACAGGGGGCGATCGGTCCATGAGCAGTTCTTC. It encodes CASSLAGDRGRSVHEQFF.

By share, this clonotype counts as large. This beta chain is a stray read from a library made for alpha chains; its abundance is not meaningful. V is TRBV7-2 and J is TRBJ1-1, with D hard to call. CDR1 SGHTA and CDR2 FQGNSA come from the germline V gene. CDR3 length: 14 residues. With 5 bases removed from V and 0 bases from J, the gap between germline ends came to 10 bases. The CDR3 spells CASSLGRVNTEAFF. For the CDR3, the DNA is TGTGCCAGCAGCCTTGGACGGGTGAACACTGAAGCTTTCTTT.

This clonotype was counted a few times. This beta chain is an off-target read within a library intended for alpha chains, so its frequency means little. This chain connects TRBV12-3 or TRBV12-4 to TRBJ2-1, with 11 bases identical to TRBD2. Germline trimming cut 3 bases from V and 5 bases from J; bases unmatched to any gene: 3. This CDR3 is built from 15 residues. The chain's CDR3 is CASSFASGGHNEQFF. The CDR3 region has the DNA TGTGCCAGCAGTTTTGCTAGCGGGGGGCACAATGAGCAGTTCTTC.

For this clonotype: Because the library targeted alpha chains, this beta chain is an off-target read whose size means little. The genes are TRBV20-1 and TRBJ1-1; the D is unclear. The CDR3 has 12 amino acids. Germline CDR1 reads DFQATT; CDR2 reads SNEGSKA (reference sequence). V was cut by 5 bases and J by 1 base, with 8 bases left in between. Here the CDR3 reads CSALLGNTEAFF. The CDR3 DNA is TGCAGTGCTCTGTTGGGGAACACTGAAGCTTTCTTT.

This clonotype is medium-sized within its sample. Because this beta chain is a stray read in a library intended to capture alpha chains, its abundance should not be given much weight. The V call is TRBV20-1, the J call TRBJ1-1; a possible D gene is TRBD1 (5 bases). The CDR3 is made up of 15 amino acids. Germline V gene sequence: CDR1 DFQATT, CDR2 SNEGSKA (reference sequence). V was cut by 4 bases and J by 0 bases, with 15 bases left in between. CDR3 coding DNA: TGCAGTGCTATTCTCCCGGGACGGATGAACACTGAAGCTTTCTTT. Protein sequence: CSAILPGRMNTEAFF.

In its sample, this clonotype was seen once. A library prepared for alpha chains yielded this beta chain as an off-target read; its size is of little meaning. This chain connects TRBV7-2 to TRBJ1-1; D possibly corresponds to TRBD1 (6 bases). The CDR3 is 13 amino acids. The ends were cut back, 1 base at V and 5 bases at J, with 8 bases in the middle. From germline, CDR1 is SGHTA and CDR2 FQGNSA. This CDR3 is CASSLDQGTEAFF. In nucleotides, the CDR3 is TGTGCCAGCAGCTTAGATCAGGGGACTGAAGCTTTCTTT.

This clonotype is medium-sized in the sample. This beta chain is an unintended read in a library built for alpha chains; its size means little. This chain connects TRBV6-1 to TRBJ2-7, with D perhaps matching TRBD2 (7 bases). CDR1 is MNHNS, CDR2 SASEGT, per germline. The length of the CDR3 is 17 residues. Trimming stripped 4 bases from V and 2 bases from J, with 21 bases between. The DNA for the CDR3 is TGTGCCAGCAGTGCCCTGGCGGGTGCGGGGGCACCCTACGAGCAGTACTTC. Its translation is CASSALAGAGAPYEQYF.

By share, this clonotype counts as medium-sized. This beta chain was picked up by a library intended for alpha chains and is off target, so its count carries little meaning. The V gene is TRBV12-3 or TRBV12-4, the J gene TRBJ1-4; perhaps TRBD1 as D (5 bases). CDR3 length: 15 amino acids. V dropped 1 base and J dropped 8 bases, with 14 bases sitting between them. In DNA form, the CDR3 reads TGTGCCAGCAGTTTAGGGGACTTCAATGGAGAAAAACTGTTTTTT. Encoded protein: CASSLGDFNGEKLFF.

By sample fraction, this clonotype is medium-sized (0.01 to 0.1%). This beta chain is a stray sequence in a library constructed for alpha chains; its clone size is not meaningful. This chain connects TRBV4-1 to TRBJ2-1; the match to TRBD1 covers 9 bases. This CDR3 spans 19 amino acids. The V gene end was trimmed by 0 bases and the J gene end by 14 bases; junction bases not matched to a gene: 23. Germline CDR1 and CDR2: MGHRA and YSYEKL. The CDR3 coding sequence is TGCGCCAGCAGCCAAGATAGGGACAGGGAACTTCGGGGCTCGCCCCCAAAGTTCTTC. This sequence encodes CASSQDRDRELRGSPPKFF.

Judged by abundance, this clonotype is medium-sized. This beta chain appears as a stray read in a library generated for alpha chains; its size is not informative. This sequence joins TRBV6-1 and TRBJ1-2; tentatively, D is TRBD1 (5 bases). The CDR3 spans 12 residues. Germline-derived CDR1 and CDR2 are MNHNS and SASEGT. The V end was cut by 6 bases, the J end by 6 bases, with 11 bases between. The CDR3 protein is CASSRRVDGYTF. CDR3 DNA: TGTGCCAGCAGCCGCAGGGTGGATGGCTACACCTTC.

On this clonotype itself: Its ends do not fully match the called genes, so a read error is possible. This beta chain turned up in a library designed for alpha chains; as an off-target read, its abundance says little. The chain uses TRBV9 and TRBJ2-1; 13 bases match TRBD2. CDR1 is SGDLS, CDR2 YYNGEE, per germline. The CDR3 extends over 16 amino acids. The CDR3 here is CASSTITSGGAGLFTF. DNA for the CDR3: TGTGCCAGCAGCACCATTACTAGCGGGGGGGCCGGATTATTTACCTTC. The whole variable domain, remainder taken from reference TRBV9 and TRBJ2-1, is DSGVTQTPKHLITATGQRVTLRCSPRSGDLSVYWYQQSLDQGLQFLIQYYNGEERAKGNILERFSAQQFPDLHSELNLSSLELGDSALYFCASSTITSGGAGLFTFGPGTRLTVL.

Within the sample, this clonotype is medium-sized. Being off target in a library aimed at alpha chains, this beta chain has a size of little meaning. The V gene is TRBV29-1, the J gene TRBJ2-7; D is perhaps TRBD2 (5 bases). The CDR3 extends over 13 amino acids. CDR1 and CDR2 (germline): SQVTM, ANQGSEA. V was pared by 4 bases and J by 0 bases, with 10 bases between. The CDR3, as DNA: TGCAGCGTTGTTGGAAGCGGCTCCTACGAGCAGTACTTC. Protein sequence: CSVVGSGSYEQYF.

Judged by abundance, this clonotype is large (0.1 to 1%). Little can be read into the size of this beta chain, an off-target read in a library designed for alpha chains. The CDR3 DNA is TGCAGTGCTAGAGAGACCCGGGGGGCTGAAGCTTTCTTT. Its protein is CSARETRGAEAFF. The chain employs TRBV20-1 and TRBJ1-1, with a possible D match to TRBD1 (5 bases). CDR3 length: 13 residues. Per the germline V gene, CDR1 is DFQATT and CDR2 is SNEGSKA (reference sequence). V was trimmed by 0 bases and J by 6 bases, leaving 11 bases between them.

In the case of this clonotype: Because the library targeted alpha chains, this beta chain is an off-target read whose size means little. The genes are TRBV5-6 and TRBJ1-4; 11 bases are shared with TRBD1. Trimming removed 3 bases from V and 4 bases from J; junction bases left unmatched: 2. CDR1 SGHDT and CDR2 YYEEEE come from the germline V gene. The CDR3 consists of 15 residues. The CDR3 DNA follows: TGTGCCAGCAGCTGGACAGGGGGCGGTAATGAAAAACTGTTTTTT. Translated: CASSWTGGGNEKLFF.